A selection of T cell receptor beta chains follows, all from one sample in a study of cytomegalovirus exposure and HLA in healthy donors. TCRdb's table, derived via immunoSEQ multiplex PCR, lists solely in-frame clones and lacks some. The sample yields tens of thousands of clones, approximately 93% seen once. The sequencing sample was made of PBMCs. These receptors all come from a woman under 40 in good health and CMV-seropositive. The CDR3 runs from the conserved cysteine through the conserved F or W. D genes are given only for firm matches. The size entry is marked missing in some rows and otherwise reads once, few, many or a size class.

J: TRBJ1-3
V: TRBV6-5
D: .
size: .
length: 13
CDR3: CASSLGGGNTIYF
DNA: TGTGCCAGCAGTTTAGGAGGAGGAAACACCATATATTTT

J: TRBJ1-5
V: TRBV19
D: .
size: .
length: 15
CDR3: CASSMRSTPIQPQHF
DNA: TGTGCCAGTAGTATGCGTTCGACTCCGATTCAGCCCCAGCATTTT

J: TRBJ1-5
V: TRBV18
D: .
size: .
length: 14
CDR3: CASSPGDNHQPQHF
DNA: TGTGCCAGCTCACCCGGGGACAATCATCAGCCCCAGCATTTT

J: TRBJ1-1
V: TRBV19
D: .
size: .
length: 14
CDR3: CASSTTGSNTEAFF
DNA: TGTGCCAGTAGTACCACTGGGAGTAACACTGAAGCTTTCTTT

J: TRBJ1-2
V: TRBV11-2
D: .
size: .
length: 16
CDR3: CASSSGLRGTPHGYTF
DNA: TGTGCCAGCAGCTCAGGGTTGAGGGGGACGCCGCATGGCTACACCTTC

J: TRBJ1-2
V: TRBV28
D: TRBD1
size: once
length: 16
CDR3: CASSFQDRVSLYGYTF
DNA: TGTGCCAGCAGTTTCCAGGACAGGGTTTCTCTCTATGGCTACACCTTC

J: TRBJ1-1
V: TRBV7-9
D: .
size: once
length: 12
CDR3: CASSSQGTEAFF
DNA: TGTGCCAGCAGCTCCCAGGGCACTGAAGCTTTCTTT

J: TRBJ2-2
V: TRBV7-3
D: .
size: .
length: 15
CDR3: CASSPQATNTGELFF
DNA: TGTGCCAGCAGCCCCCAGGCCACGAACACCGGGGAGCTGTTTTTT

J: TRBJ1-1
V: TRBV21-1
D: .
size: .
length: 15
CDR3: CASSKVKGRGTEAFF
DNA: TGTGCCAGCAGCAAAGTCAAGGGGCGGGGCACTGAAGCTTTCTTT

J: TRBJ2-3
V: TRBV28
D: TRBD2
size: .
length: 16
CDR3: CASRLKGGRAVDTQYF
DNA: TGTGCCAGCAGACTAAAAGGCGGGAGGGCCGTAGATACGCAGTATTTT

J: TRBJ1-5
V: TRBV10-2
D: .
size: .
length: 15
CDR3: CASSTDLSTNQPQHF
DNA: TGCGCCAGCAGTACCGACTTGTCGACCAATCAGCCCCAGCATTTT

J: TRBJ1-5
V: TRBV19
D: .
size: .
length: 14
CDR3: CASSPRGYEVSQHF
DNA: TGTGCCAGTAGTCCCCGGGGGTATGAGGTGTCCCAGCATTTT

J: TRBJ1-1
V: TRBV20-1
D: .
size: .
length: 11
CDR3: CSALGRNEAFF
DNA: TGCAGTGCTTTAGGGAGAAATGAAGCTTTCTTT

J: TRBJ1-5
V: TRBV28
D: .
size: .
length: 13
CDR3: CASSLLRTQPQHF
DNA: TGTGCCAGCAGTCTCCTTAGGACACAGCCCCAGCATTTT

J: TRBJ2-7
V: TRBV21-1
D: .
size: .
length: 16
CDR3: CASSRRLGSGGNEQYF
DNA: TGTGCCAGCAGCCGCCGTCTAGGCAGCGGCGGGAACGAGCAGTACTTC

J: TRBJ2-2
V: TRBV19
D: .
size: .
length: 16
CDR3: CASSIPRVDRTGELFF
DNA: TGTGCCAGTAGTATCCCCCGGGTAGACCGCACCGGGGAGCTGTTTTTT

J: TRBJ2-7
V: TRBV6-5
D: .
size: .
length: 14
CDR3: CATSRGSEVDEQYF
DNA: TGTGCCACCTCTAGGGGGAGTGAAGTGGACGAGCAGTACTTC

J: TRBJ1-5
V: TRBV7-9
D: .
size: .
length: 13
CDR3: CATSGGFGQPQHF
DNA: TGTGCCACCTCGGGGGGGTTCGGTCAGCCCCAGCATTTT

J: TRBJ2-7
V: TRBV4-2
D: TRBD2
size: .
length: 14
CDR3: CASSPGGGSYEQYF
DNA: TGTGCCAGCAGCCCGGGCGGGGGATCCTACGAGCAGTACTTC